The source of this T cell receptor beta chain is a study of CD8 T cells in ankylosing spondylitis. TCR beta libraries were made by quantitative 5'-RACE with molecular barcodes. One entry per CDR3 protein, called by TCRdb with MiXCR from the 5' RACE reads. The sample gives around 770,000 distinct CDR3 sequences, around 17% of which show up once; under 20% is in the top ten. Between the trimmed V and J ends, which lost 3 bases and 0 bases, there was a span of 12 bases. CDR3 length: 16 residues. Per germline, CDR1 SGHRS and CDR2 YFSETQ. Study results and limitations: There was a TCR beta motif, made of several highly homologous variants, that appeared characteristic of ankylosing spondylitis blood. Disease-linked clones reportedly showed significant enrichment in matched ankylosing spondylitis synovial fluid.

In its sample, this clonotype was seen a few times. What it binds is not known. The sequenced sample consisted of blood, either unsorted or a sorted T cell fraction (not recorded which). The chain is built from TRBV5-1 and TRBJ2-2, with D perhaps TRBD2 (6 bases). This receptor was identified in a male donor with ankylosing spondylitis. CDR3: CASSSTGTSNTGELFF. In DNA, the CDR3 is TGCGCCAGCAGCTCTACCGGGACTTCGAACACCGGGGAGCTGTTTTTT.